This passage covers 24 T cell receptor beta chains from one sample sequenced in a study of human T cells and chemical hapten exposure. TCRdb passed the RACE reads through MiXCR, listing each CDR3 protein once. The sample lists 370,000 or so distinct CDR3 sequences, about 4.4% occurring once. Regarding time point: patch test 1, 2 weeks after DPC sensitization. Treatment of the sample: therapeutic diphenylcyclopropenone sensitization with weekly scalp DPC. Sequencing was performed on whole blood, taken in connection with sensitization to the hapten diphenylcyclopropenone (DPC). The receptors derive from a woman between 45 and 65 years old with alopecia areata. Some clones in this sample may be carry-over from other donors' samples.

This clonotype came up many times. In DNA, the CDR3 is TGTGCCAGCAGCCCGTCCTACTCTGGAAACACCATATATTTT. It codes for CASSPSYSGNTIYF. This rearrangement joins TRBV6-5 to TRBJ1-3; no definite D call. The CDR3 runs 14 residues. V lost 6 bases and J 0 bases, leaving 9 bases between the germline ends. Germline loops: CDR1 MNHEY, CDR2 SVGAGI.

Comment on this clonotype: This may be a read error, as it is one base from a much larger clone. The chain is built from TRBV6-1 and TRBJ1-6, with no clear D. From germline, CDR1 is MNHNS and CDR2 SASEGT. With 7 bases removed from V and 15 bases from J, the gap between germline ends came to 16 bases. The CDR3 loop spans 12 amino acids. This CDR3 reads CASTAAGMLLHF. The CDR3 DNA sequence: TGTGCCAGCACGGCTGCCGGAATGCTCCTCCACTTT.

At least ten counts were recorded for this clonotype. The V call is TRBV29-1, the J call TRBJ1-1; D might be TRBD1 (5 bases). The V gene's germline CDR1 is SQVTM and CDR2 ANQGSEA. The CDR3 runs to 13 residues. Trimming left V 4 bases short and J 7 bases short, with 16 bases between. CDR3 DNA sequence: TGCAGCGTTGGACCGGGGGGGTTAGGTGAAGCTTTCTTT. This gives the protein CSVGPGGLGEAFF.

This clonotype was counted ten times or more. The chain combines TRBV28 with TRBJ2-1, with a weak D call TRBD1 (6 bases). Trimming pared 3 bases from V and 9 bases from J, leaving 12 bases between. Germline CDR1 MDHEN, CDR2 SYDVKM. The CDR3 sequence is 13 residues long. The CDR3 nucleotides are TGTGCCAGCAGTTTCAGATCCAGGGGTGAGCAGTTCTTC. It specifies CASSFRSRGEQFF.

In this sample, this clonotype turned up many times. The rearrangement links TRBV7-9 to TRBJ1-2; D call uncertain. Germline CDR1 reads SEHNR; CDR2 reads FQNEAQ (reference sequence). Trimming stripped 1 base from V and 5 bases from J, with 14 bases between. The CDR3 spans 15 residues. CDR3 nucleotide sequence: TGTGCCAGCAGCTTAGATGACGGTTTCGCATATGGCTACACCTTC. Residues: CASSLDDGFAYGYTF.

Many counts were recorded for this clonotype. The J gene is TRBJ1-2, the V gene TRBV7-2, with no clear D. The germline V and J ends were trimmed by 6 bases and 0 bases, with 11 bases remaining between them. Germline assignment: CDR1 SGHTA and CDR2 FQGNSA. The CDR3 has 14 residues. CDR3 bases: TGTGCCAGCAGTCGAGATCGCGCTAACTATGGCTACACCTTC. Its protein is CASSRDRANYGYTF.

This clonotype was observed a handful of times. The J gene is TRBJ2-3, the V gene TRBV7-2, with D perhaps being TRBD1 or TRBD2 (7 bases each). The CDR3 totals 14 residues. V was shortened by 2 bases and J by 4 bases, with 10 bases between the two germline ends. Germline loops: CDR1 SGHTA, CDR2 FQGNSA. CDR3 coding DNA: TGTGCCAGCAGCTTACCAGGGGGGGCAGATACGCAGTATTTT. It is translated as CASSLPGGADTQYF.

This clonotype was seen many times. The V call is TRBV6-5, the J call TRBJ1-4; 8 bases fit TRBD1. V shed 0 bases and J 8 bases; nucleotides not matched to a gene: 5. Per the germline V gene, CDR1 is MNHEY and CDR2 is SVGAGI. The CDR3 is 15 amino acids. The CDR3 spells CASSYSRTGREKLFF. The CDR3, as DNA: TGTGCCAGCAGTTACTCTAGGACAGGGAGGGAAAAACTGTTTTTT.

The sample holds many counts of this clonotype. The V and J genes are TRBV7-8 and TRBJ2-1, with no clear D. Trimming removed 1 base from V and 8 bases from J, with 15 bases in between. The CDR3 length is 15 residues. Per the germline V gene, CDR1 is SGHVS and CDR2 is FQNEAQ. The CDR3 is CASSLGRSAVDEQFF. As DNA, the CDR3 is TGTGCCAGCAGCTTAGGCAGGTCGGCTGTCGATGAGCAGTTCTTC.

This clonotype was observed many times. The chain combines TRBV20-1 with TRBJ2-1; TRBD2 matches at 9 bases. Germline-derived CDR1 and CDR2 are DFQATT and SNEGSKA (reference sequence). The CDR3 sequence is 12 residues long. V shed 6 bases, J shed 6 bases, and the junction held 3 bases outside the gene matches. The CDR3 spells CSATSGSNEQFF. The CDR3 DNA sequence: TGCAGTGCGACTAGCGGATCCAATGAGCAGTTCTTC.

This clonotype was observed at least ten times. This chain joins TRBV11-2 and TRBJ1-1; D gene ambiguous. The germline V and J ends were trimmed by 4 bases and 3 bases, with 21 bases remaining between them. Germline-derived CDR1 and CDR2 are SGHAT and FQNNGV. CDR3 length equals 17 residues. CDR3 region: CASSSNQIGIGYTEAFF. CDR3 coding DNA: TGTGCCAGCAGCTCCAATCAAATAGGCATAGGCTACACTGAAGCTTTCTTT.

This clonotype showed up many times. The genes are TRBV28 and TRBJ2-7; TRBD2 matches 10 bases. Germline CDR1 and CDR2: MDHEN and SYDVKM. The CDR3 consists of 16 residues. V dropped 6 bases and J dropped 5; count of bases not matched to a gene: 13. The CDR3 nucleotides read TGTGCCAGCAGCTCCCCCCTCCTAGCGGGAGAGAACGAGCAGTACTTC. Translating it yields CASSSPLLAGENEQYF.

This clonotype was seen many times. The CDR3 loop reads CSAGFGLAAKETQYF. The CDR3 nucleotides are TGCAGTGCTGGATTCGGACTAGCGGCTAAAGAGACCCAGTACTTC. This chain connects TRBV20-1 to TRBJ2-5, with TRBD2 matching 10 bases. J gave up 3 bases and V 5 bases, and 9 bases lay outside the gene matches. From germline, CDR1 is DFQATT and CDR2 SNEGSKA (reference sequence). The CDR3 is made up of 15 amino acids.

Many counts were recorded for this clonotype. The chain combines TRBV27 with TRBJ1-1; D is ambiguous. The germline gives CDR1 MNHEY, CDR2 SMNVEV (reference sequence). The CDR3 is 14 amino acids. The ends were cut back, 3 bases at V and 1 base at J, with 9 bases in the middle. The DNA for the CDR3 is TGTGCCAGCAGTTTCGGGCATCCGAACACTGAAGCTTTCTTT. Protein: CASSFGHPNTEAFF.

The V and J genes are TRBV7-9 and TRBJ1-2, with TRBD1 matching 7 bases. The CDR3 is 14 residues long. Germline CDR1 reads SEHNR; CDR2 reads FQNEAQ (reference sequence). V shed 6 bases and J 5 bases; nucleotides not matched to a gene: 9. The CDR3 region has the DNA TGTGCCAGCAGACCCGACAGGGCCGGTTATGGCTACACCTTC. Protein product: CASRPDRAGYGYTF.

In its sample, this clonotype was seen a few times. The CDR3 DNA reads TGTGCCAGCAGTTCCCTGACAGAACCCCGAGAAAAACTGTTTTTT. It translates to CASSSLTEPREKLFF. The chain recombines TRBV28 with TRBJ1-4; tentatively, D is TRBD1 (5 bases). CDR1 MDHEN and CDR2 SYDVKM come from the germline V gene. The CDR3 loop spans 15 amino acids. The V gene lost 4 bases and the J gene lost 8 bases, with 17 bases spanning the gap.

This clonotype was counted many times. The genes are TRBV13 and TRBJ2-2; D unclear. CDR1 and CDR2 (germline): PRHDT, FYEKMQ (reference sequence). The germline V and J ends were trimmed by 1 base and 4 bases, with 4 bases remaining between them. This CDR3 contains 13 residues. The CDR3 loop reads CASSLAVTGELFF. DNA for the CDR3: TGTGCCAGCAGCTTAGCCGTCACCGGGGAGCTGTTTTTT.

This clonotype was seen at least ten times. The chain couples TRBV6-1 to TRBJ1-5; D is possibly TRBD1 (5 bases). The germline V gene encodes CDR1 MNHNS and CDR2 SASEGT. CDR3 length: 16 amino acids. V dropped 2 bases and J dropped 7 bases, with 18 bases sitting between them. The chain's CDR3 is CASSEYGGRGAQPQHF. The CDR3 DNA is TGTGCCAGCAGTGAATATGGGGGGAGGGGCGCCCAGCCCCAGCATTTT.

This clonotype was counted at least ten times. The chain recombines TRBV5-5 with TRBJ1-5, with D hard to call. Trimming shortened V by 0 bases and J by 7 bases, and 8 bases separated the two germline ends. Germline V gene sequence: CDR1 SGHKS, CDR2 YYEKEE (reference sequence). The CDR3 length is 13 residues. This chain's CDR3 is CASSLGPSQPQHF. The DNA of the CDR3 is TGTGCCAGCAGCTTGGGACCTAGCCAGCCCCAGCATTTT. The full variable domain, with the rest looked up from reference TRBV5-5 and TRBJ1-5, is DAGVTQSPTHLIKTRGQQVTLRCSPISGHKSVSWYQQVLGQGPQFIFQYYEKEERGRGNFPDRFSARQFPNYSSELNVNALLLGDSALYLCASSLGPSQPQHFGDGTRLSIL.

The sample holds many counts of this clonotype. V is TRBV20-1 and J is TRBJ1-2, with 7 bases matching TRBD1. Per the germline V gene, CDR1 is DFQATT and CDR2 is SNEGSKA (reference sequence). V gave up 1 base and J gave up 0 bases; unmatched junction bases: 11. CDR3 length equals 17 residues. The CDR3: CSARVLRGQGANYGYTF. The CDR3 DNA follows: TGCAGTGCTAGAGTTCTCAGAGGGCAGGGGGCTAACTATGGCTACACCTTC.

This clonotype has only a few counts. The genes are TRBV5-6 and TRBJ2-5, with D hard to call. V was cut by 1 base and J by 3 bases, with 4 bases left in between. The CDR3 has 12 residues. Per the germline V gene, CDR1 is SGHDT and CDR2 is YYEEEE. CDR3: CASSLTKETQYF. For the CDR3, the DNA is TGTGCCAGCAGCTTGACTAAAGAGACCCAGTACTTC.

This rearrangement joins TRBV18 to TRBJ2-7; no clear D. V was trimmed by 0 bases and J by 3 bases, leaving 9 bases between them. CDR1 and CDR2 (germline): KGHSH, LQKENI. The CDR3 totals 14 residues. CDR3 sequence: CASSPPPYHYEQYF. The CDR3 region has the DNA TGTGCCAGCTCACCACCCCCGTACCACTACGAGCAGTACTTC.

This clonotype appeared many times. The chain recombines TRBV6-5 with TRBJ2-2, with D possibly called TRBD1 or TRBD2 (5 bases each). The germline gives CDR1 MNHEY, CDR2 SVGAGI. The CDR3 runs 14 residues. V lost 3 bases and J lost 5, with 10 bases in between. CDR3: CASSYTGGTGELFF. CDR3 sequence (DNA): TGTGCCAGCAGTTATACAGGAGGAACCGGGGAGCTGTTTTTT.

This clonotype was observed a few times. The V gene is TRBV4-3, the J gene TRBJ2-3; D is perhaps TRBD2 (6 bases). CDR1 is LGHNA and CDR2 is YSLEER in the germline V gene. The CDR3 contains 15 residues. The V end was cut by 2 bases, the J end by 4 bases, with 13 bases between. CDR3 bases: TGCGCCAGCAGCCAATATCGGGGGAAGCCAGATACGCAGTATTTT. It is translated as CASSQYRGKPDTQYF.